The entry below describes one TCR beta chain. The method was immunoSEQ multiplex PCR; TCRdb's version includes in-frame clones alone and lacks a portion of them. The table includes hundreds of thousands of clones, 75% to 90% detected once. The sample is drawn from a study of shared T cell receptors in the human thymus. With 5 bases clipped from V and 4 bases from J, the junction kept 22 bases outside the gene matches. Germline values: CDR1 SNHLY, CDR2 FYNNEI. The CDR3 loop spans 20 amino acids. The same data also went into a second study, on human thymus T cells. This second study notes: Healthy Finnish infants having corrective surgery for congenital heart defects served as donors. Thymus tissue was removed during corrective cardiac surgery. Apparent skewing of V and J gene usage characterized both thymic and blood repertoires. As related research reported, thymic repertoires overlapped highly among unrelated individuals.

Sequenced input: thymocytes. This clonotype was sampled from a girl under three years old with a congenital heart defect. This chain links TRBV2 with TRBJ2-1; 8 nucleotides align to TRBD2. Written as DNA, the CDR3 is TGTGCCAGCAGTCAGAGCGGGGGCCAACTTATTCCGATAGAATACAATGAGCAGTTCTTC. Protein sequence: CASSQSGGQLIPIEYNEQFF.